This passage covers 12 T cell receptor beta chains from one sample sequenced in a study of cytomegalovirus exposure and HLA in healthy donors (dated by TCRdb to 2016 to 2017). The library was obtained by the immunoSEQ multiplex PCR assay. The multiplex PCR relied on a mix of 60 forward primers for TCR Vbeta segments and 13 reverse primers for TCR Jbeta segments. In its TCRdb copy, this immuneACCESS table keeps in-frame sequences only and misses some clones. Where compared with another copy, unresolved V genes explain less than half of these, and the others have no known cause. This sample gives fewer than 140,000 clones in total; more than 60% of them show up just once. Of the sample, under 7.5% is held by the ten largest clones. The material sequenced was PBMCs. These receptors were taken from a woman between 50 and 59 years old in good health and CMV-seropositive.

This clone was found a few times. V gene TRBV5-6 combines with J gene TRBJ1-2; 8 bases are a match to TRBD1. Germline CDR1 SGHDT, CDR2 YYEEEE. J gave up 4 bases and V 4 bases, and 9 bases lay outside the gene matches. The CDR3 extends over 15 amino acids. CDR3 loop: CASSPRTGPFYGYTF. The CDR3 DNA is TGTGCCAGCAGCCCAAGGACAGGGCCCTTCTATGGCTACACCTTC.

The chain has TRBV4-2 and TRBJ2-7; D possibly corresponds to TRBD1 (6 bases). Germline CDR1 reads LGHNA; CDR2 reads YNFKEQ. V shed 3 bases and J shed 2 bases, with 23 bases lying between them. This CDR3 spans 18 amino acids. Written as DNA, the CDR3 is TGTGCCAGCAGCCAGGGTATGCCCTTACCGGGGACAACCTACGAGCAGTACTTC. Translating it yields CASSQGMPLPGTTYEQYF.

This clone was observed a handful of times. The chain combines TRBV14 with TRBJ1-1; TRBD1 might be the D (6 bases). The CDR3 totals 15 residues. The V and J ends lost 2 bases and 3 bases respectively, with 13 bases between them. Germline assignment: CDR1 SGHDN and CDR2 FVKESK. The CDR3 DNA follows: TGTGCCAGCAGCCAATGGGGGGGGCGCGACACTGAAGCTTTCTTT. Translated: CASSQWGGRDTEAFF.

The sample holds many counts of this clone. The genes are TRBV4-3 and TRBJ1-4, with a possible D match to TRBD1 (6 bases). The CDR3 contains 14 residues. Germline CDR1 and CDR2: LGHNA and YSLEER. Trimming cost V 4 bases and J 3 bases, with 9 bases left between them. The CDR3 sequence: CASSPTGPNEKLFF. The CDR3 region has the DNA TGCGCCAGCAGCCCTACAGGGCCTAATGAAAAACTGTTTTTT.

The genes are TRBV11-2 and TRBJ2-1, with D unresolved. The germline CDR1 and CDR2 sequences are SGHAT and FQNNGV. Trimming stripped 1 base from V and 3 bases from J, with 10 bases between. The CDR3 runs 15 residues. The CDR3 DNA reads TGTGCCAGCAGCTTAGTCGGGTCGGACTACAATGAGCAGTTCTTC. It is translated as CASSLVGSDYNEQFF. The full variable domain, with the rest looked up from reference TRBV11-2 and TRBJ2-1, is EAGVAQSPRYKIIEKRQSVAFWCNPISGHATLYWYQQILGQGPKLLIQFQNNGVVDDSQLPKDRFSAERLKGVDSTLKIQPAKLEDSAVYLCASSLVGSDYNEQFFGPGTRLTVL.

This clone was counted a single time. V and J are TRBV6-1 and TRBJ1-2, with unresolved D. V lost 5 bases and J lost 5, with 9 bases in between. This CDR3 contains 12 residues. Germline assignment: CDR1 MNHNS and CDR2 SASEGT. The CDR3 region has the DNA TGTGCCAGCAGTTTTAGGGAGTATGGCTACACCTTC. Amino acids: CASSFREYGYTF.

The chain recombines TRBV7-8 with TRBJ2-5, with a tentative D call TRBD1 (5 bases). Germline V gene data show CDR1 as SGHVS and CDR2 as FQNEAQ. Deletions cut 6 bases from V and 2 bases from J, with 13 bases between. The CDR3 covers 14 residues. The CDR3 spells CASRKFQGQETQYF. CDR3 in DNA: TGTGCCAGCAGGAAATTCCAGGGTCAAGAGACCCAGTACTTC. Full variable domain (outside the CDR3, taken from reference TRBV7-8 and TRBJ2-5): GAGVSQSPRYKVAKRGQDVALRCDPISGHVSLFWYQQALGQGPEFLTYFQNEAQLDKSGLPSDRFFAERPEGSVSTLKIQRTQQEDSAVYLCASRKFQGQETQYFGPGTRLLVL.

The chain combines TRBV6-6 with TRBJ1-3; TRBD1 is a possible D gene (6 bases). V was clipped by 7 bases and J by 0 bases, with 7 bases between them. Germline V gene sequence: CDR1 MNHNY, CDR2 SVGAGI (reference sequence). The CDR3 sequence is 13 residues long. In DNA, the CDR3 is TGTGCCAGCAAAGGGGGCTCTGGAAACACCATATATTTT. It is translated as CASKGGSGNTIYF.

In DNA, the CDR3 is TGTGCCATCAGTCCTGGGGGCGGGTGGAAAAATGAGCAGTTCTTC. Translation gives CAISPGGGWKNEQFF. The V gene is TRBV10-3, the J gene TRBJ2-1, with TRBD1 as a possible D gene (6 bases). There are 15 residues in the CDR3. Trimming took 5 bases from V and 7 from J, leaving 18 bases between them. Per germline, CDR1 ENHRY and CDR2 SYGVKD.

The rearrangement joins TRBV6-1 to TRBJ1-2; no clear D. Trimming took 2 bases from V and 2 from J, leaving 12 bases between them. CDR3 size: 15 residues. CDR1 is MNHNS and CDR2 is SASEGT in the germline V gene. CDR3 bases: TGTGCCAGCAGTGAAAACACAGATCCCAACTATGGCTACACCTTC. Its protein product is CASSENTDPNYGYTF.

J is TRBJ2-5 and V is TRBV27; D possibly corresponds to TRBD2 (7 bases). This CDR3 has 14 amino acids. V gave up 5 bases and J gave up 4 bases, with 14 bases separating them. Germline V gene data show CDR1 as MNHEY and CDR2 as SMNVEV (reference sequence). The CDR3, as DNA: TGTGCCAGCAGTCCATGGGGGGGGCGAGAGACCCAGTACTTC. Translating gives CASSPWGGRETQYF.

CDR3 sequence (DNA): TGTGCCAGCAGTGAAGCGCTTTCTCGGTATGGCTACACCTTC. This encodes CASSEALSRYGYTF. This rearrangement joins TRBV2 to TRBJ1-2; D ambiguous. V was clipped by 0 bases and J by 5 bases, with 10 bases between them. The germline V gene has CDR1 SNHLY and CDR2 FYNNEI. The CDR3 length is 14 residues. Based on the CDR3 plus reference TRBV2 and TRBJ1-2, the full variable domain is EPEVTQTPSHQVTQMGQEVILRCVPISNHLYFYWYRQILGQKVEFLVSFYNNEISEKSEIFDDQFSVERPDGSNFTLKIRSTKLEDSAMYFCASSEALSRYGYTFGSGTRLTVV.